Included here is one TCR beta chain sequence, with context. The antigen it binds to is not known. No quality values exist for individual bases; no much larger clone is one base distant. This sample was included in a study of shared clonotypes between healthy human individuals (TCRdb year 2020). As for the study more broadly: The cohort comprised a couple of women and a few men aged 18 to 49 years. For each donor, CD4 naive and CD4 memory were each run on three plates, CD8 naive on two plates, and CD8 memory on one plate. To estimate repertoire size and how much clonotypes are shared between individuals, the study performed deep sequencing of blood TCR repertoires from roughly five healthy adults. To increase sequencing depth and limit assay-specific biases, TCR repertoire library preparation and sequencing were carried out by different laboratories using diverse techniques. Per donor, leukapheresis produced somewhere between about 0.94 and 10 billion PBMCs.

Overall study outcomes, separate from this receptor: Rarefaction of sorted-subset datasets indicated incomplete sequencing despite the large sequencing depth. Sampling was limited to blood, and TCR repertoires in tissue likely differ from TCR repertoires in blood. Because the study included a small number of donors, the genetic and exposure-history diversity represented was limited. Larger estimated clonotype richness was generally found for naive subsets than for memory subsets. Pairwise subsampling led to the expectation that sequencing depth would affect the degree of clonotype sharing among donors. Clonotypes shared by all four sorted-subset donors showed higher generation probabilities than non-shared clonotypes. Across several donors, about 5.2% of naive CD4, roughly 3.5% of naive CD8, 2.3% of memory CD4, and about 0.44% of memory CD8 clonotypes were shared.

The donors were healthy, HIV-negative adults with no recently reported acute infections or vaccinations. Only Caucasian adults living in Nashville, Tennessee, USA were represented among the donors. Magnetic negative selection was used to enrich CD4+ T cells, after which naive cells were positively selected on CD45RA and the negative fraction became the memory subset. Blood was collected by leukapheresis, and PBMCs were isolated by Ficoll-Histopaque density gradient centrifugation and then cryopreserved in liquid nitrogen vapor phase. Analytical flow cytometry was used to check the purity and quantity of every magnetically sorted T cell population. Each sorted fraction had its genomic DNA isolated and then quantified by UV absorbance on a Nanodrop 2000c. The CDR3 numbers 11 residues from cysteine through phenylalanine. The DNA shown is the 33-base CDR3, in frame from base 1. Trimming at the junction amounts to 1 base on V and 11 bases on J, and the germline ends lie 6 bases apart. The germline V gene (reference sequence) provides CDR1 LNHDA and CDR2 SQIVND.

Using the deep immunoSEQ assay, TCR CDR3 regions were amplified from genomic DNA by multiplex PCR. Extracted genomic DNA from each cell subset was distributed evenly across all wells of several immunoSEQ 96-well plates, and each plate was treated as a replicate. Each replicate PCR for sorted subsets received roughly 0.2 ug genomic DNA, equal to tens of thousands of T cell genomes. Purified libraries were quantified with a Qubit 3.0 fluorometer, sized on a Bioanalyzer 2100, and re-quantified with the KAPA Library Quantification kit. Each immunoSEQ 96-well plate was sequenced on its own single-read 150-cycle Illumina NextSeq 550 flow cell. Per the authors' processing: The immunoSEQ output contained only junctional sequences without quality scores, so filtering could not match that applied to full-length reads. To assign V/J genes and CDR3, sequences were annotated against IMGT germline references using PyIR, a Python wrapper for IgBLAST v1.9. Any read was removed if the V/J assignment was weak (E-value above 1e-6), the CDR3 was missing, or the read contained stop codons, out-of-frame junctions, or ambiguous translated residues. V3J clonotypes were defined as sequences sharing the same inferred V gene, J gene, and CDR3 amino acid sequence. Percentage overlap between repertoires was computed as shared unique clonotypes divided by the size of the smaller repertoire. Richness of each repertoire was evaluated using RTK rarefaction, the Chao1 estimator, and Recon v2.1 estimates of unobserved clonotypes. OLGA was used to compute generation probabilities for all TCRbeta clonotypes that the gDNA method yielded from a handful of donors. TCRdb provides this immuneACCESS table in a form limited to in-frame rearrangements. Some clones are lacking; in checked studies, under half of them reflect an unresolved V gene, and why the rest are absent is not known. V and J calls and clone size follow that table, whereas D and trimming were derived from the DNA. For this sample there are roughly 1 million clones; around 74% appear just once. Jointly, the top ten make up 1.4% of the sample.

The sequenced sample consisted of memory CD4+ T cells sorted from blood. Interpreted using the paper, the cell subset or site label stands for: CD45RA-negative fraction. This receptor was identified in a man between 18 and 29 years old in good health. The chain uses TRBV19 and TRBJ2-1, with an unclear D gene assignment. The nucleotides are TGTGCCAGTAGTATAGCTCGACAGCAGTTCTTC. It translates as CASSIARQQFF.